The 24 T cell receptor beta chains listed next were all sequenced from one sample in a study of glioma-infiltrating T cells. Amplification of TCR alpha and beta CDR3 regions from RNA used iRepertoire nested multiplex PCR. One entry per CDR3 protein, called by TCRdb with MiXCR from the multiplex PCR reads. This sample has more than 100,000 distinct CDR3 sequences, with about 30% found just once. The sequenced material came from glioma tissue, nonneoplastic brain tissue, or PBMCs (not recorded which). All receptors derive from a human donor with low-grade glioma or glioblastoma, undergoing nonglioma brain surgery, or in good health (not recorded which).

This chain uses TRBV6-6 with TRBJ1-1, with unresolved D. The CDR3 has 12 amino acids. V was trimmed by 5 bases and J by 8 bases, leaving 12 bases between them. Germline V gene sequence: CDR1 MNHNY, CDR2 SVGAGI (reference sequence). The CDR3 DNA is TGTGCCAGCAGTGAGACTCAGGTAGAAGCTTTCTTT. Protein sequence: CASSETQVEAFF.

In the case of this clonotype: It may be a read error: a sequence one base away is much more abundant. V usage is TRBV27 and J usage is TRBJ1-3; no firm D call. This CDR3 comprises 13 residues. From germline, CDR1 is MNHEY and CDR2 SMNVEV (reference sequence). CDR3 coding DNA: TGTGCCGGCAGTTTCAGTAACGGAAACACCATATATTTT. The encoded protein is CAGSFSNGNTIYF.

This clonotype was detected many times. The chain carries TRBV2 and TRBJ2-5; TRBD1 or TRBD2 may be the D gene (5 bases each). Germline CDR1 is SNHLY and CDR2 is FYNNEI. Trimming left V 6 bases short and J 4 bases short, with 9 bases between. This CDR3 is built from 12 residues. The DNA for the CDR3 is TGTGCCAGCAGCGGGGCCCGAGAGACCCAGTACTTC. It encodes CASSGARETQYF. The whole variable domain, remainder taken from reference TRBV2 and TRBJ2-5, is EPEVTQTPSHQVTQMGQEVILRCVPISNHLYFYWYRQILGQKVEFLVSFYNNEISEKSEIFDDQFSVERPDGSNFTLKIRSTKLEDSAMYFCASSGARETQYFGPGTRLLVL.

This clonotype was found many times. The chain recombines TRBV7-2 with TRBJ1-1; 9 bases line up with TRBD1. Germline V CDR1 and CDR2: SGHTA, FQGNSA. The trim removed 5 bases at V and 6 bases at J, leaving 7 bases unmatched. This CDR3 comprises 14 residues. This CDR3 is CASSTTGGRAEAFF. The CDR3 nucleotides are TGTGCCAGCAGCACGACAGGGGGTCGAGCTGAAGCTTTCTTT.

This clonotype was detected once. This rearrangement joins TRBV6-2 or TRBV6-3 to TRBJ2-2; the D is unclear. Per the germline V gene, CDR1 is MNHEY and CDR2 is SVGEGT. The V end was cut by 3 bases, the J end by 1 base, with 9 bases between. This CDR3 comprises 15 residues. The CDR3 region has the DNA TGTGCCAGCAGTTATAATGGAGAGAACACCGGGGAGCTGTTTTTT. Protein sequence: CASSYNGENTGELFF.

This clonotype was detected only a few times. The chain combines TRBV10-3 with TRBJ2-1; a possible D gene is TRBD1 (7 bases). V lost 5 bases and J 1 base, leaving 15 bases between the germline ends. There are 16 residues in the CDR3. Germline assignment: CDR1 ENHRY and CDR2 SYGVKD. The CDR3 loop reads CAISSPTGTSYNEQFF. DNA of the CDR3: TGTGCCATCAGTTCCCCGACAGGGACTTCCTACAATGAGCAGTTCTTC.

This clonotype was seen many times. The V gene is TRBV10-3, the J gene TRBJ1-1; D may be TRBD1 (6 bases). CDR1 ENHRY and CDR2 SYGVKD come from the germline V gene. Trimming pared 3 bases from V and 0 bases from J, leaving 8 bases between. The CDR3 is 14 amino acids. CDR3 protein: CAISEGQLNTEAFF. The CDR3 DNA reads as TGTGCCATCAGTGAAGGACAGCTGAACACTGAAGCTTTCTTT.

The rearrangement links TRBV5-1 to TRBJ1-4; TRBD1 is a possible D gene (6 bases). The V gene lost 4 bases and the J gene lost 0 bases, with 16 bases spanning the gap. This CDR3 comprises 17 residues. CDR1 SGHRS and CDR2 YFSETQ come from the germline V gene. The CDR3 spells CASSPTTGFATNEKLFF. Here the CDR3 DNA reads TGCGCCAGCAGCCCGACGACAGGATTTGCAACTAATGAAAAACTGTTTTTT. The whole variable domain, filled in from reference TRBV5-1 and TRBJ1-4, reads KAGVTQTPRYLIKTRGQQVTLSCSPISGHRSVSWYQQTPGQGLQFLFEYFSETQRNKGNFPGRFSGRQFSNSRSEMNVSTLELGDSALYLCASSPTTGFATNEKLFFGSGTQLSVL.

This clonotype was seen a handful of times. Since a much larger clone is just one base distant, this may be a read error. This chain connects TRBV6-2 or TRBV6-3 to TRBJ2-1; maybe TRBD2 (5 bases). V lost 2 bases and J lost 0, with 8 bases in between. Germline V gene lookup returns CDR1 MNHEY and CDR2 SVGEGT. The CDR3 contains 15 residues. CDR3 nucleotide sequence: TGTGCCAGCAGTTACACGGCGGGCTCCTACAATGAGCAGTTCTTC. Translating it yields CASSYTAGSYNEQFF.

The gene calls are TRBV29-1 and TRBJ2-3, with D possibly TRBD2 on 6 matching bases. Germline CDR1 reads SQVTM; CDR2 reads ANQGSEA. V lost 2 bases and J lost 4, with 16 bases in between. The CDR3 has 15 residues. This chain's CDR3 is CSVELTGGTADTQYF. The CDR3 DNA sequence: TGCAGCGTTGAACTTACCGGGGGAACCGCAGATACGCAGTATTTT.

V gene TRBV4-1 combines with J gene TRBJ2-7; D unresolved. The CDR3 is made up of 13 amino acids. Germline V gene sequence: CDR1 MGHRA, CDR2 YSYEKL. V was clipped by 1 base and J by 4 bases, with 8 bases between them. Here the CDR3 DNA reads TGCGCCAGCAGCCAAGCTGTCGAGTACGAGCAGTACTTC. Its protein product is CASSQAVEYEQYF.

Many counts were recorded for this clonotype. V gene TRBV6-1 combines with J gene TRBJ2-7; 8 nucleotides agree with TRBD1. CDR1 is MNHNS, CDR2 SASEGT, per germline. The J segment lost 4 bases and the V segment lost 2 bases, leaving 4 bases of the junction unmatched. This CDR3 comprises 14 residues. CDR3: CASSETDRVYEQYF. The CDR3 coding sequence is TGTGCCAGCAGTGAAACGGACAGGGTGTACGAGCAGTACTTC.

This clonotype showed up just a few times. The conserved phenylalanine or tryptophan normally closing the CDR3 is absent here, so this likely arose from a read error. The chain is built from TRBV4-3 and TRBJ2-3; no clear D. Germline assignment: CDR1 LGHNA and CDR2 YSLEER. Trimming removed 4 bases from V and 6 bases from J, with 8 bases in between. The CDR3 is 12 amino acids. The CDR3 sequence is CASSLNRDTQYL. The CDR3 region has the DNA TGCGCCAGCAGCCTTAATCGGGATACGCAGTATCTT.

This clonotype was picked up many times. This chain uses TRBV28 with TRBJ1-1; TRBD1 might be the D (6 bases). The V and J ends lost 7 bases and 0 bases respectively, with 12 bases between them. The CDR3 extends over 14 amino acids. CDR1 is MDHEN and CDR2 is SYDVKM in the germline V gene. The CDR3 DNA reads TGTGCCAGCACACTGACAGGAATGAACACTGAAGCTTTCTTT. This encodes CASTLTGMNTEAFF. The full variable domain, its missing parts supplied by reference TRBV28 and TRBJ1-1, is DVKVTQSSRYLVKRTGEKVFLECVQDMDHENMFWYRQDPGLGLRLIYFSYDVKMKEKGDIPEGYSVSREKKERFSLILESASTNQTSMYLCASTLTGMNTEAFFGQGTRLTVV.

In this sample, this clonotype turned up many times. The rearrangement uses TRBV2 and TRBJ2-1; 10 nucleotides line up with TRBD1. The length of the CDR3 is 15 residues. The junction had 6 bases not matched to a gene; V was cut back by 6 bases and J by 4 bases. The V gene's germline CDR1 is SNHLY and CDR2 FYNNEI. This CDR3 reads CASRKGQGQYNEQFF. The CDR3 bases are TGTGCCAGCAGGAAGGGACAGGGGCAATACAATGAGCAGTTCTTC. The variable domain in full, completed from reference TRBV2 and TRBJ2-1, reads EPEVTQTPSHQVTQMGQEVILRCVPISNHLYFYWYRQILGQKVEFLVSFYNNEISEKSEIFDDQFSVERPDGSNFTLKIRSTKLEDSAMYFCASRKGQGQYNEQFFGPGTRLTVL.

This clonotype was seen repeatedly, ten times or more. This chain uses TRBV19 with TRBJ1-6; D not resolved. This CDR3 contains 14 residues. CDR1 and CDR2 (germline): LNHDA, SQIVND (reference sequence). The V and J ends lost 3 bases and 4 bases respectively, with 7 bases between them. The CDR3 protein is CASSISRYNSPLHF. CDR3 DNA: TGTGCCAGTAGTATTTCCAGATATAATTCACCCCTCCACTTT.

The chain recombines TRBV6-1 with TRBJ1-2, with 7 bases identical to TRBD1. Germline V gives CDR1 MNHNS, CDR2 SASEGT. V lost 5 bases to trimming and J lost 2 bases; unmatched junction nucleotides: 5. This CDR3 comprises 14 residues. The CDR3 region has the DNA TGTGCCAGCAGTCCAGGGGGGAGAAACTATGGCTACACCTTC. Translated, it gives CASSPGGRNYGYTF.

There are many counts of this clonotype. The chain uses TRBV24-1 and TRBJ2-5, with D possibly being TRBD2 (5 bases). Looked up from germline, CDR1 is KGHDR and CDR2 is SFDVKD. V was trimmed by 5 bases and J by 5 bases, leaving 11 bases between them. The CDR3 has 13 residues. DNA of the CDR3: TGTGCCACCAGTGTTTCGGGATGGGAGACCCAGTACTTC. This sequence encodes CATSVSGWETQYF.

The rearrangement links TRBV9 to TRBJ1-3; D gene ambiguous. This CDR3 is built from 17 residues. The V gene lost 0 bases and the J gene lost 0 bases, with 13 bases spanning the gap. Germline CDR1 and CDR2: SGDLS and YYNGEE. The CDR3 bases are TGTGCCAGCAGCGTAGCTGCAGCTCTCAGCTCTGGAAACACCATATATTTT. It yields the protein CASSVAAALSSGNTIYF.

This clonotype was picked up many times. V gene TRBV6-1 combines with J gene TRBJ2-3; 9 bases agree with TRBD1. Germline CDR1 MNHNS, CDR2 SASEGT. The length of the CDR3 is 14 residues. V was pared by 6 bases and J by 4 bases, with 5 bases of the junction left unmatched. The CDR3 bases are TGTGCCAGCAGCAAACAGGGGGCTGCAGATACGCAGTATTTT. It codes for CASSKQGAADTQYF.

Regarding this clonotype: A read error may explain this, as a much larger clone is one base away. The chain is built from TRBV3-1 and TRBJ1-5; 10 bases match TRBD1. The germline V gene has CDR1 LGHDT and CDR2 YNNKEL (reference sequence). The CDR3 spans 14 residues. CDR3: CASSSGTGDQPKHF. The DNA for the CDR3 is TGTGCCAGCAGCTCCGGGACAGGGGACCAGCCCAAGCATTTT.

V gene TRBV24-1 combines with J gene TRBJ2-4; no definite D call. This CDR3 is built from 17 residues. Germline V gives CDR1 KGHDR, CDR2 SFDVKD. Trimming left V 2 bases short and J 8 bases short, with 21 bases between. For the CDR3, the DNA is TGTGCCACCAGTGATTACCCAAGGTCGTGGCCCTTTCACATTCAGTACTTC. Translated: CATSDYPRSWPFHIQYF.

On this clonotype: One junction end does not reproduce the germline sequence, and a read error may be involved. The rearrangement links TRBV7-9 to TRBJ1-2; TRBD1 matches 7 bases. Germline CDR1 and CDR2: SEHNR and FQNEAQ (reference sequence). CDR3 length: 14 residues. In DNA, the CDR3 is TGTGCCAGCAGCCGCAGACAGGGCATCTATTGCTACACCTTC. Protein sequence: CASSRRQGIYCYTF.

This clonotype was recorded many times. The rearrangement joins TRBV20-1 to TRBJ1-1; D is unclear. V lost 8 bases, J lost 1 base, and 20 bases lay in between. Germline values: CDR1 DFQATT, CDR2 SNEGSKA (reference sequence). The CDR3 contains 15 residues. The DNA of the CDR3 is TGCAGTCTTCTTTTTCGTAAGCGGACGAACACTGAAGCTTTCTTT. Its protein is CSLLFRKRTNTEAFF.